Listed below are T cell receptor beta chains from one sample, sequenced in a study of cytomegalovirus exposure and HLA in healthy donors. Clones were read by immunoSEQ multiplex PCR, and TCRdb kept only the in-frame ones, dropping some. The sample lists 150,000 to 200,000 clones, around 78% seen once, with about 1% in the top ten. Specimen: PBMCs. The receptor source for this set is a woman in her thirties or forties in good health and CMV-seronegative. The CDR3 runs from the conserved cysteine through the conserved F or W. For some rows the clone size is stated as once, few or many, or as a class when expanded; others skip it.

cdr3_aa: CASIGRGSGANVLTF; j_call: TRBJ2-6; clone_size: few; v_call: TRBV28
cdr3_aa: CASSYPPTSGSYEQYF; j_call: TRBJ2-7; clone_size: few; v_call: TRBV6-6
cdr3_aa: CASSYSLQNTGELFF; j_call: TRBJ2-2; clone_size: NA; v_call: TRBV6-5
cdr3_aa: CASSATLASGFYEQYF; j_call: TRBJ2-7; clone_size: once; v_call: TRBV19
cdr3_aa: CASSDRTGKFEAFF; j_call: TRBJ1-1; clone_size: NA; v_call: TRBV6-1
cdr3_aa: CASSLGVGQLYEQYF; j_call: TRBJ2-7; clone_size: NA; v_call: TRBV7-3
cdr3_aa: CASSKGEGETQYF; j_call: TRBJ2-5; clone_size: NA; v_call: TRBV7-9
cdr3_aa: CSVLPAGGYTF; j_call: TRBJ1-2; clone_size: NA; v_call: TRBV29-1
cdr3_aa: CASSGGAGGNTEAFF; j_call: TRBJ1-1; clone_size: NA; v_call: TRBV5-1
cdr3_aa: CASSLARAGAGISQPQHF; j_call: TRBJ1-5; clone_size: NA; v_call: TRBV7-8
cdr3_aa: CASGTSGNYEQYF; j_call: TRBJ2-7; clone_size: NA; v_call: TRBV27
cdr3_aa: CASSLFRGNNGQFF; j_call: TRBJ2-1; clone_size: NA; v_call: TRBV27
cdr3_aa: CASSPGTGTDTQYF; j_call: TRBJ2-3; clone_size: NA; v_call: TRBV7-3
cdr3_aa: CASRAQGDSSYEQYF; j_call: TRBJ2-7; clone_size: few; v_call: TRBV2
cdr3_aa: CATSRISTGDYGYTF; j_call: TRBJ1-2; clone_size: NA; v_call: TRBV15
cdr3_aa: CASSESARGRSGNQPQHF; j_call: TRBJ1-5; clone_size: NA; v_call: TRBV10-1
cdr3_aa: CASRRQGSTDTQYF; j_call: TRBJ2-3; clone_size: NA; v_call: TRBV6-1
cdr3_aa: CASSPGGYEQYF; j_call: TRBJ2-7; clone_size: NA; v_call: TRBV7-6
cdr3_aa: CASSSPGTPYGYTF; j_call: TRBJ1-2; clone_size: few; v_call: TRBV28
cdr3_aa: CASSLSSSDTQYF; j_call: TRBJ2-3; clone_size: few; v_call: TRBV5-4
cdr3_aa: CAIRAPQPADTQYF; j_call: TRBJ2-3; clone_size: few; v_call: TRBV10-3
cdr3_aa: CASSVGANTQYF; j_call: TRBJ2-3; clone_size: NA; v_call: TRBV9
cdr3_aa: CASSFPDNEQFF; j_call: TRBJ2-1; clone_size: NA; v_call: TRBV5-1
cdr3_aa: CASSYEPPPTNEKLFF; j_call: TRBJ1-4; clone_size: NA; v_call: TRBV6-5
cdr3_aa: CASSPTTPVLIEAFF; j_call: TRBJ1-1; clone_size: NA; v_call: TRBV28
cdr3_aa: CASSLVPSGNEQFF; j_call: TRBJ2-1; clone_size: NA; v_call: TRBV11-3
cdr3_aa: CASSPDSLSYNEQFF; j_call: TRBJ2-1; clone_size: NA; v_call: TRBV5-1